Included here is one T cell receptor beta chain sequence, with context. The source of the sample is a study of control samples from healthy donors and cancer patients. The CDR3 sequence is 13 residues long. The germline V gene has CDR1 SGHRS and CDR2 YFSETQ. Trimming removed 0 bases from V and 3 bases from J, with 5 bases in between. Produced via immunoSEQ multiplex PCR; TCRdb's table is partial and in-frame only. The table has about 130,000 clones, approximately 92% seen once. The chain joins TRBV5-1 to TRBJ2-3, with D unresolved. The source is a man aged 18 to 30 in good health. Source material: blood. CDR3 protein: CASSLAWTDTQYF. DNA for the CDR3: TGCGCCAGCAGCTTGGCTTGGACAGATACGCAGTATTTT.